This TCR beta chain was sequenced during a study of T cell responses to AZD1222 COVID-19 vaccine. Points from the study as a whole: Nearly half of the spike-specific TCRs reportedly recognize variant regions that carry no mutations.

J gave up 7 bases and V 3 bases, and 11 bases lay outside the gene matches. The CDR3 length is 15 residues. CDR1 is SGHVS and CDR2 is FQNEAQ in the germline V gene. Comments on this clone: Its antigen is not known.

Sequencing was performed with immunoSEQ multiplex PCR; in TCRdb, only in-frame clones are kept and a portion is missing. The sample shows roughly 150,000 clones, approximately 88% of them seen only once. Sequencing was performed on peripheral blood, taken on day 0 of MenACWY control vaccination. This chain links TRBV7-8 with TRBJ1-1; 7 bases are shared with TRBD1. This sequence was found in an adult in good health. CDR3 nucleotide sequence: TGTGCCAGCAGCTTCCAGGGGGGCCGGGGCGATGAAGCTTTCTTT. This sequence encodes CASSFQGGRGDEAFF. The whole variable domain, filled in from reference TRBV7-8 and TRBJ1-1, reads GAGVSQSPRYKVAKRGQDVALRCDPISGHVSLFWYQQALGQGPEFLTYFQNEAQLDKSGLPSDRFFAERPEGSVSTLKIQRTQQEDSAVYLCASSFQGGRGDEAFFGQGTRLTVV.